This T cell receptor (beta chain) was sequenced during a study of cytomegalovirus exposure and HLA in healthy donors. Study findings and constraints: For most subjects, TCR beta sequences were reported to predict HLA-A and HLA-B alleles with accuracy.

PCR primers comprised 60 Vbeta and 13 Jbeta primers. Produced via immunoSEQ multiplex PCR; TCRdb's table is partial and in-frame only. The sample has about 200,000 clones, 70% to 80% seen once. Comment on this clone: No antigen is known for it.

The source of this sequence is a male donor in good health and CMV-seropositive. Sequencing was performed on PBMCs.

CDR3: CASSSRSGTSGSYEQYF. The CDR3 bases are TGTGCCAGCAGCTCAAGATCAGGGACTAGCGGTTCCTACGAGCAGTACTTC. J is TRBJ2-7 and V is TRBV9, with 11 bases identical to TRBD2. The CDR3 consists of 17 residues. The germline CDR1 and CDR2 sequences are SGDLS and YYNGEE. With V trimmed by 4 bases and J by 1 base, 10 bases remained unmatched.